A selection of T cell receptor beta chains follows, all from one sample in a study of technical replicates of blood from four donors. Profiling relied on immunoSEQ multiplex PCR, and the TCRdb table lists in-frame clones only, not all of them. In the table there are 75,000 to 95,000 clones, approximately 90% of which are singletons. Sequenced input: T cells isolated from PBMCs. The source is a human donor in good health. CDR3s include the opening cysteine and the closing phenylalanine or tryptophan. Fields, in order: J gene, V gene, clone size, D gene, CDR3 protein, CDR3 DNA. A D gene is named only where the DNA matches it firmly. Clone size, where shown, is once, few, many, or a class for clones that have expanded.

J gene: TRBJ2-5
V gene: TRBV2
clone size: .
D gene: .
CDR3 protein: CASSPGWETQYF
CDR3 DNA: TGTGCCAGTTCACCGGGGTGGGAGACCCAGTACTTC

J gene: TRBJ2-1
V gene: TRBV9
clone size: .
D gene: .
CDR3 protein: CASTLPSYNEQFF
CDR3 DNA: TGTGCCAGCACGCTGCCCAGTTACAATGAGCAGTTCTTC

J gene: TRBJ2-7
V gene: TRBV18
clone size: once
D gene: TRBD2
CDR3 protein: CASSSGQPRLAGEYHF
CDR3 DNA: TGTGCCAGCTCCTCAGGACAGCCACGGCTAGCGGGAGAATATCACTTC

J gene: TRBJ1-3
V gene: TRBV4-1
clone size: .
D gene: .
CDR3 protein: CASSQYTTGSSGNTIYF
CDR3 DNA: TGCGCCAGCAGCCAGTACACTACGGGGAGCTCTGGAAACACCATATATTTT

J gene: TRBJ2-2
V gene: TRBV28
clone size: .
D gene: TRBD2
CDR3 protein: CASSTNWAGANTGELFF
CDR3 DNA: TGTGCCAGCAGCACCAATTGGGCGGGAGCAAACACCGGGGAGCTGTTTTTT

J gene: TRBJ2-7
V gene: TRBV2
clone size: .
D gene: TRBD2
CDR3 protein: CASSRGLAARYGQYF
CDR3 DNA: TGTGCCAGCAGTCGCGGACTAGCGGCGCGCTATGGGCAGTACTTC

J gene: TRBJ2-2
V gene: TRBV15
clone size: .
D gene: .
CDR3 protein: CATSRDSGELFF
CDR3 DNA: TGTGCCACCAGCAGAGATAGCGGGGAGCTGTTTTTT

J gene: TRBJ2-5
V gene: TRBV9
clone size: .
D gene: .
CDR3 protein: CASSVRHDRQETQYF
CDR3 DNA: TGTGCCAGCAGTGTTAGACACGACAGGCAAGAGACCCAGTACTTC

J gene: TRBJ2-4
V gene: TRBV5-6
clone size: .
D gene: .
CDR3 protein: CASTDLAKNIQYF
CDR3 DNA: TGTGCCAGCACAGATCTAGCCAAAAACATTCAGTACTTC

J gene: TRBJ2-7
V gene: TRBV5-1
clone size: .
D gene: TRBD2
CDR3 protein: CASRGDSYEQYF
CDR3 DNA: TGCGCCAGTCGGGGGGACTCCTACGAGCAGTACTTC

J gene: TRBJ1-6
V gene: TRBV27
clone size: .
D gene: .
CDR3 protein: CASGRQVDSPLHF
CDR3 DNA: TGTGCCAGCGGCAGACAGGTAGATTCACCCCTCCACTTT

J gene: TRBJ2-7
V gene: TRBV6-1
clone size: .
D gene: .
CDR3 protein: CASSEIFKRSNEQYF
CDR3 DNA: TGTGCCAGCAGTGAGATCTTTAAGCGGAGCAACGAGCAGTACTTC

J gene: TRBJ2-7
V gene: TRBV14
clone size: .
D gene: .
CDR3 protein: CASSHGTLYEQYF
CDR3 DNA: TGTGCCAGCAGCCATGGGACACTCTACGAGCAGTACTTC

J gene: TRBJ1-2
V gene: TRBV11-1
clone size: .
D gene: TRBD1
CDR3 protein: CASSASQGATGNYGYTF
CDR3 DNA: TGTGCCAGCAGCGCGTCACAGGGGGCAACGGGTAACTATGGCTACACCTTC

J gene: TRBJ1-1
V gene: TRBV11-3
clone size: .
D gene: .
CDR3 protein: CASSLDVTGRDTEAFF
CDR3 DNA: TGTGCCAGCAGCTTAGATGTGACAGGACGGGACACTGAAGCTTTCTTT

J gene: TRBJ1-2
V gene: TRBV11-2
clone size: .
D gene: TRBD1
CDR3 protein: CASSQQGADYGYTF
CDR3 DNA: TGTGCCAGCAGTCAACAGGGGGCGGACTATGGCTACACCTTC

J gene: TRBJ1-1
V gene: TRBV28
clone size: few
D gene: TRBD1
CDR3 protein: CASSFRQGNTEAFF
CDR3 DNA: TGTGCCAGCAGTTTTCGACAGGGGAACACTGAAGCTTTCTTT

J gene: TRBJ1-2
V gene: TRBV30
clone size: .
D gene: .
CDR3 protein: CAWTPAGGQGSGYTF
CDR3 DNA: TGTGCCTGGACCCCGGCGGGGGGCCAGGGTAGTGGCTACACCTTC

J gene: TRBJ2-2
V gene: TRBV9
clone size: .
D gene: .
CDR3 protein: CASSVDHYLTGELFF
CDR3 DNA: TGTGCCAGCAGCGTAGATCACTACCTCACCGGGGAGCTGTTTTTT

J gene: TRBJ2-3
V gene: TRBV5-1
clone size: .
D gene: .
CDR3 protein: CASSARTDPTDTQYF
CDR3 DNA: TGCGCCAGCAGCGCGAGGACAGACCCCACAGATACGCAGTATTTT

J gene: TRBJ2-7
V gene: TRBV28
clone size: .
D gene: TRBD2
CDR3 protein: CASSLAGGAYEQYF
CDR3 DNA: TGTGCCAGCAGTCTAGCGGGAGGGGCCTACGAGCAGTACTTC

J gene: TRBJ2-3
V gene: TRBV6-4
clone size: .
D gene: .
CDR3 protein: CASSDSPGADTQYF
CDR3 DNA: TGTGCCAGCAGTGACTCTCCAGGGGCAGATACGCAGTATTTT

J gene: TRBJ2-7
V gene: TRBV4-1
clone size: .
D gene: TRBD1
CDR3 protein: CASSQRSRDRTTYEQYF
CDR3 DNA: TGCGCCAGCAGCCAAAGATCAAGGGACAGGACCACCTACGAGCAGTACTTC

J gene: TRBJ2-5
V gene: TRBV28
clone size: .
D gene: .
CDR3 protein: CASNGETQYF
CDR3 DNA: TGTGCCAGCAACGGAGAGACCCAGTACTTC

J gene: TRBJ1-2
V gene: TRBV20-1
clone size: .
D gene: .
CDR3 protein: CSSGTYYGYTF
CDR3 DNA: TGCAGCTCGGGGACATACTATGGCTACACCTTC

J gene: TRBJ2-7
V gene: TRBV7-7
clone size: .
D gene: TRBD1
CDR3 protein: CASSPFLGGTYEQYF
CDR3 DNA: TGTGCTAGCAGCCCATTCCTAGGGGGCACCTACGAGCAGTACTTC